This T cell receptor beta chain was captured by sequencing in a study of cytomegalovirus exposure and HLA in healthy donors. Overall study results and limits: By HLA locus, TCR association rates varied in a later analysis, with DRB1 showing the most and HLA-C the fewest. Some TCR beta chains (roughly 150 of them) were listed as cytomegalovirus-associated. Later analysis identified over 15,000 TCR beta sequences associated with HLA alleles, using a false discovery rate threshold of 0.05.

The PCR used 60 Vbeta and 13 Jbeta primers. The data were produced by immunoSEQ multiplex PCR, yet TCRdb's version contains in-frame clones alone and is incomplete. This table holds just over 200,000 clones, 80% to 85% found once. With respect to this clone: Its antigen is not known.

The trim removed 4 bases at V and 0 bases at J, leaving 7 bases unmatched. Germline V gives CDR1 MDHEN, CDR2 SYDVKM. CDR3 size: 17 residues. The sequence was obtained from a woman in her thirties or forties in good health and CMV-seronegative. The specimen was PBMCs. The chain recombines TRBV28 with TRBJ1-1; 11 bases agree with TRBD1. CDR3 sequence reads: CASSSPGQGVLNTEAFF. The CDR3 bases are TGTGCCAGCAGTTCCCCGGGACAGGGGGTCCTGAACACTGAAGCTTTCTTT. The whole variable domain, filled in from reference TRBV28 and TRBJ1-1, reads DVKVTQSSRYLVKRTGEKVFLECVQDMDHENMFWYRQDPGLGLRLIYFSYDVKMKEKGDIPEGYSVSREKKERFSLILESASTNQTSMYLCASSSPGQGVLNTEAFFGQGTRLTVV.